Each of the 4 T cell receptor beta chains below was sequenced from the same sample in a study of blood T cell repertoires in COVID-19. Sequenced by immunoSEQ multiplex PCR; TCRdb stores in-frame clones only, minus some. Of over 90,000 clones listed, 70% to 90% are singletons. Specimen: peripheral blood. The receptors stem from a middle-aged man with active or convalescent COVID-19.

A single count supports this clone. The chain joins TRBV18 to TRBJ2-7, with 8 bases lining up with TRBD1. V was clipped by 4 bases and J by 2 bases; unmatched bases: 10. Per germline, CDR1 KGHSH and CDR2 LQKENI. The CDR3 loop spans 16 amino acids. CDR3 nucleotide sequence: TGTGCCAGCTCACGGCGACTGGACAGGGCCCCCTACGAGCAGTACTTC. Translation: CASSRRLDRAPYEQYF.

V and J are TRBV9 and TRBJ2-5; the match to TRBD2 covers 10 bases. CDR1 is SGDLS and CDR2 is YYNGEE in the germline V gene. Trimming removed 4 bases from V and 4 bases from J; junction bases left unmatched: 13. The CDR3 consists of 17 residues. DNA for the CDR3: TGTGCCAGCAGCCCCAGCGCCCAACTAGCGGGGTTAGAGACCCAGTACTTC. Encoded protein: CASSPSAQLAGLETQYF.

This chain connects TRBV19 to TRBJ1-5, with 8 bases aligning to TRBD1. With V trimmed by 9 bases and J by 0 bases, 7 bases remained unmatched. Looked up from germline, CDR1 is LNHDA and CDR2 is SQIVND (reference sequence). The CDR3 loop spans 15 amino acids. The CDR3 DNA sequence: TGTGCCAGCAGACAGGGGTCAAATAGCAATCAGCCCCAGCATTTT. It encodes CASRQGSNSNQPQHF.

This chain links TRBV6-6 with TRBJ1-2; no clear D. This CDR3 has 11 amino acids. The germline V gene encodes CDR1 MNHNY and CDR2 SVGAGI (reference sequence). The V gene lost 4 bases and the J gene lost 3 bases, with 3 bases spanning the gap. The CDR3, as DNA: TGTGCCAGCAGTTCGGACTATGGCTACACCTTC. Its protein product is CASSSDYGYTF.